Included here is one T cell receptor beta chain sequence, with context. Its antigen is currently unknown. Germline V gene data show CDR1 as LNHNV and CDR2 as YYDKDF (reference sequence). Between the trimmed V and J ends, which lost 4 bases and 8 bases, there was a span of 11 bases. This CDR3 is 13 amino acids long. The primer mix had 60 Vbeta and 13 Jbeta primers. Original data processing: Later, 80 million or so unique TCR beta chains were counted in an analysis, and about 10 million of them were shared. TCRdb's table, derived via immunoSEQ multiplex PCR, lists solely in-frame clones and lacks some. The DNA gave D and trimming, while V, J and clone size come from that table. Here the sample spans about 130,000 clones, roughly two thirds being singletons. This sample is part of a study of cytomegalovirus exposure and HLA in healthy donors. Samples came from healthy bone marrow donors. General study results and limits: Earlier analysis yielded a pattern in which most TCR beta V segments were productive about 87% or about 30% of the time.

The clonotype was recovered from a man younger than 45 in good health and CMV-seropositive. V gene TRBV15 combines with J gene TRBJ1-4; tentatively, D is TRBD1 (5 bases). Sequenced input: PBMCs. The CDR3 DNA sequence: TGTGCCACCAGCACCGGGACTCGAGAAAAACTGTTTTTT. This sequence encodes CATSTGTREKLFF.